The rows below give T cell receptor beta chains drawn from one sample of a study of OX40 agonist ivuxolimab in advanced cancers. Libraries were prepared by immunoSEQ multiplex PCR; TCRdb keeps only in-frame clonotypes and omits some of them. Among about 51,000 clones listed, approximately 84% were seen once. Here the sequenced sample was CD4+ or CD8+ T cells sorted from blood, taken in a trial of the OX40 agonist ivuxolimab. The source is an adult with an advanced solid tumor such as melanoma, head and neck, liver or kidney cancer. Both conserved end residues are part of each CDR3.

>15|TRBV7-9|TRBJ1-2
CASSYPGQGARGYTF
>11|TRBV20-1|TRBJ1-1
CSARKNTEAFF
>14|TRBV6-6|TRBJ1-1
CASSYSAGNTEAFF
>16|TRBV7-2|TRBJ2-1
CASSLASAGGGGEQFF
>14|TRBV27|TRBJ2-1
CASSLAGGYNEQFF
>14|TRBV19|TRBJ1-1
CASSPRRDSTEAFF
>14|TRBV19|TRBJ2-7
CASSIRDAHYEQYF
>13|TRBV5-4|TRBJ2-2
CASRGGGGGELFF
>15|TRBV5-8|TRBJ1-6
CASRLGGQRNSPLHF
>17|TRBV19|TRBJ1-1
CASSINPPGGENTEAFF
>13|TRBV19|TRBJ1-2
CASSSYRESGYTF
>14|TRBV5-1|TRBJ1-2
CASSDLQGNYGYTF
>15|TRBV6-6|TRBJ2-3
CASAQSRGRTDTQYF
>14|TRBV29-1|TRBJ1-2
CSVDEGPPSYGYTF
>18|TRBV28|TRBJ1-4
CASLTYGIPQGRNEKLFF
>15|TRBV12-5|TRBJ1-1
CASGRLTGQNTEAFF
>13|TRBV6-6|TRBJ2-1
CASRWGANNEQFF
>13|TRBV10-2|TRBJ2-5
CASSGLVQETQYF
>13|TRBV6-1|TRBJ2-5
CASSALGTETQYF
>14|TRBV7-3|TRBJ2-2
CASSPSLSTGELFF
>13|TRBV5-5|TRBJ1-2
CASSRGTDYGYTF
>15|TRBV5-1|TRBJ1-2
CASSLGKGQSGGYTF
>14|TRBV25-1|TRBJ1-6
CASSGDRGNSPLHF
>23|TRBV19|TRBJ1-6
CASSMWPIRTGTRGSSYNSPLHF
>12|TRBV5-5|TRBJ1-6
CASSLLASPLHF
>15|TRBV5-1|TRBJ2-3
CASSPGGGGTDTQYF
>12|TRBV5-4|TRBJ2-2
CASSYRDGELFF